Reported below is one T cell receptor beta chain. This sample was taken from a study of blood T cell repertoires in COVID-19. Study-wide background: Some COVID-19 samples were acute and others convalescent; all came from the United States, Italy and Spain. From T cells, B-cell-depleted T cells, or PBMCs came the material, which was cDNA or gDNA.

Study processing details: Amplified reference gene primers provided the basis for estimating nucleated cell counts. Some clones are missing from TCRdb's copy, which holds only in-frame ones; the method was immunoSEQ multiplex PCR. D and trimming were read from the DNA, whereas the V and J calls and clone size are those reported in that table. Among about 230,000 clones, 88% were seen once, and the ten largest hold less than 3.5%. This CDR3 has 12 amino acids. The J segment lost 6 bases and the V segment lost 7 bases, leaving 6 bases of the junction unmatched. Germline CDR1 reads LGHDT; CDR2 reads YNNKEL (reference sequence).

The TCR comes from a woman aged 60-75 years with acute or convalescent COVID-19. Specimen: peripheral blood. The V gene is TRBV3-1 (or the pseudogene TRBV3-2), the J gene TRBJ2-7, with TRBD1 matching over 7 bases. The chain's CDR3 is CASNRQGGEQYF. The CDR3 DNA is TGTGCCAGCAACCGACAGGGTGGCGAGCAGTACTTC.